Following are 8 T cell receptor beta chains from one sample sequenced in a study of OX40 agonist ivuxolimab in advanced cancers. The data were produced by immunoSEQ multiplex PCR, yet TCRdb's version contains in-frame clones alone and is incomplete. The table lists roughly 35,000 clones, around 87% of them singletons. The starting material was CD4+ or CD8+ T cells sorted from blood, obtained in a trial of the OX40 agonist ivuxolimab. The source is an adult with an advanced solid tumor such as melanoma, head and neck, liver or kidney cancer.

The chain carries TRBV5-1 and TRBJ2-7; 9 bases map to TRBD2. V lost 1 base to trimming and J lost 4 bases; unmatched junction nucleotides: 0. CDR3 length equals 13 residues. CDR1 is SGHRS and CDR2 is YFSETQ in the germline V gene. CDR3 DNA: TGCGCCAGCAGCTTGACTAGCGGGTACGAGCAGTACTTC. It encodes CASSLTSGYEQYF.

The J gene is TRBJ2-2, the V gene TRBV7-8; either TRBD1 or TRBD2 may supply D (6 bases each). The V gene lost 5 bases and the J gene lost 0 bases, with 19 bases spanning the gap. CDR1 SGHVS and CDR2 FQNEAQ come from the germline V gene. The CDR3 is made up of 18 amino acids. CDR3 amino acids: CASSPRGLDFTNTGELFF. CDR3 DNA sequence: TGTGCCAGCAGCCCCCGGGGGCTCGATTTTACGAACACCGGGGAGCTGTTTTTT.

The rearrangement joins TRBV5-5 to TRBJ2-7, with D perhaps TRBD1 or TRBD2 (5 bases each). V lost 2 bases and J 4 bases, leaving 13 bases between the germline ends. Germline CDR1 and CDR2: SGHKS and YYEKEE (reference sequence). The CDR3 covers 14 residues. The CDR3 region has the DNA TGTGCCAGCAGCTTTTCGGGACGGGATTACGAGCAGTACTTC. This codes for CASSFSGRDYEQYF. The full variable domain, rest sourced from reference TRBV5-5 and TRBJ2-7, is DAGVTQSPTHLIKTRGQQVTLRCSPISGHKSVSWYQQVLGQGPQFIFQYYEKEERGRGNFPDRFSARQFPNYSSELNVNALLLGDSALYLCASSFSGRDYEQYFGPGTRLTVT.

This chain joins TRBV18 and TRBJ2-5; D not certain. The CDR3 loop spans 13 amino acids. The germline gives CDR1 KGHSH, CDR2 LQKENI. Trimming took 2 bases from V and 0 from J, leaving 4 bases between them. CDR3 sequence: CASSPGNQETQYF. DNA of the CDR3: TGTGCCAGCTCACCAGGCAACCAAGAGACCCAGTACTTC. The whole variable domain, filled in from reference TRBV18 and TRBJ2-5, reads NAGVMQNPRHLVRRRGQEARLRCSPMKGHSHVYWYRQLPEEGLKFMVYLQKENIIDESGMPKERFSAEFPKEGPSILRIQQVVRGDSAAYFCASSPGNQETQYFGPGTRLLVL.

The rearrangement uses TRBV5-1 and TRBJ1-3; D gene uncertain. Germline loops: CDR1 SGHRS, CDR2 YFSETQ. This CDR3 has 17 amino acids. V shed 0 bases and J shed 0 bases, with 13 bases lying between them. The CDR3 DNA reads TGCGCCAGCAGCTTGGGCATGCCAGCGTACTCTGGAAACACCATATATTTT. Translated, it gives CASSLGMPAYSGNTIYF.

The chain carries TRBV11-2 and TRBJ1-1, with D unclear. Trimming left V 5 bases short and J 1 base short, with 14 bases between. Germline V gene sequence: CDR1 SGHAT, CDR2 FQNNGV. The CDR3 spans 15 residues. This CDR3 is CASSVRQRSNTEAFF. CDR3 DNA: TGTGCCAGCAGCGTCCGGCAGAGATCGAACACTGAAGCTTTCTTT. The full variable domain, with the rest looked up from reference TRBV11-2 and TRBJ1-1, is EAGVAQSPRYKIIEKRQSVAFWCNPISGHATLYWYQQILGQGPKLLIQFQNNGVVDDSQLPKDRFSAERLKGVDSTLKIQPAKLEDSAVYLCASSVRQRSNTEAFFGQGTRLTVV.

The genes are TRBV2 and TRBJ1-1; 7 bases map to TRBD1. The CDR3 runs to 12 residues. V dropped 4 bases and J dropped 12; count of bases not matched to a gene: 8. CDR1 and CDR2 from the germline V gene are SNHLY and FYNNEI. As DNA, the CDR3 is TGTGCCAGCAGTGCCCTGGACAGGATTCCTTTCTTT. It encodes CASSALDRIPFF.

The rearrangement links TRBV7-2 to TRBJ2-5, with 11 bases aligning to TRBD1. J lost 4 bases, V lost 5 bases, and 9 bases had no gene match. The CDR3 is 16 residues long. CDR1 and CDR2 from the germline V gene are SGHTA and FQGNSA. The CDR3 nucleotides are TGTGCCAGCAGCCCCCTCCCTGGACAGGGGGCAGAGACCCAGTACTTC. Its protein product is CASSPLPGQGAETQYF.